This passage covers 3 T cell receptor beta chains from one sample sequenced in a study of technical replicates of blood from a handful of donors. This table comes from immunoSEQ multiplex PCR, and its TCRdb copy is limited to in-frame clones, with some not included. The table lists about 14,000 clones, roughly 80% of them singletons. Sequencing was carried out using PBMCs. These receptors all stem from a human donor in good health.

V usage is TRBV29-1 and J usage is TRBJ1-2; TRBD1 agrees at 8 bases. The CDR3 runs to 13 residues. In germline, CDR1 is SQVTM, CDR2 ANQGSEA. Trimming took 3 bases from V and 3 from J; bases not matched to a gene: 3. The CDR3 bases are TGCAGCGTTGATTCCAGGGGGCACTATGGCTACACCTTC. Amino acid sequence: CSVDSRGHYGYTF. The full variable domain, rest sourced from reference TRBV29-1 and TRBJ1-2, is SAVISQKPSRDICQRGTSLTIQCQVDSQVTMMFWYRQQPGQSLTLIATANQGSEATYESGFVIDKFPISRPNLTFSTLTVSNMSPEDSSIYLCSVDSRGHYGYTFGSGTRLTVV.

This rearrangement joins TRBV28 to TRBJ2-7; 8 nucleotides agree with TRBD1. Germline trimming cut 8 bases from V and 9 bases from J; bases unmatched to any gene: 18. The germline V gene encodes CDR1 MDHEN and CDR2 SYDVKM. CDR3 length equals 15 residues. CDR3 in DNA: TGTGCCAGCCATCCTCCGGGACAGGTTCTTACGTCGCAGTACTTC. This gives the protein CASHPPGQVLTSQYF.

The table lists this clone with a few counts. This rearrangement joins TRBV19 to TRBJ1-1, with 9 bases lining up with TRBD1. Germline CDR1 and CDR2: LNHDA and SQIVND (reference sequence). This CDR3 comprises 13 residues. Unmatched junction bases numbered 5, after V lost 9 bases and J lost 3 bases. This CDR3 reads CASGTGPYTEAFF. DNA of the CDR3: TGTGCCAGCGGGACAGGGCCGTACACTGAAGCTTTCTTT. Drawing the rest from reference TRBV19 and TRBJ1-1, the complete variable domain is DGGITQSPKYLFRKEGQNVTLSCEQNLNHDAMYWYRQDPGQGLRLIYYSQIVNDFQKGDIAEGYSVSREKKESFPLTVTSAQKNPTAFYLCASGTGPYTEAFFGQGTRLTVV.